These T cell receptor beta chains were read from a single sample in a study of response to subunit inactivated influenza vaccine. MiXCR, run by TCRdb on the RT-PCR reads, gives a single entry per CDR3 protein. The table includes about 530,000 distinct CDR3 sequences, roughly 10% detected once. Sequences were derived from PBMCs from blood, sampled on the day of vaccination. The receptor source for this set is a man aged 50-59 years who received an inactivated influenza vaccine. Both conserved end residues are part of each CDR3. Fields, in order: J gene, V gene, clone size, D gene, CDR3 DNA, CDR3 protein. D genes are given only for firm matches. Clone size appears in some rows only: once, few, many, or a class for an expanded clone.

>TRBJ2-5|TRBV7-2|.|TRBD1
TGTGCCAGCAGCTTTGGGGACAGGGTGGGGACCCAGTACTTC
CASSFGDRVGTQYF
>TRBJ2-1|TRBV20-1|many|TRBD2
TGCAGTGCTACCTCTAGCGGGACGTACAATGAGCAGTTCTTC
CSATSSGTYNEQFF
>TRBJ2-3|TRBV18|.|.
TGTGCCAGCTCACCACCGGGGGTCAGCACAGATACGCAGTATTTT
CASSPPGVSTDTQYF
>TRBJ2-2|TRBV2|.|.
TGTGCCAGCAGCTTACCGCAGGTCCTGGCGGCCACCGGGGAGCTGTTTTTT
CASSLPQVLAATGELFF
>TRBJ1-4|TRBV6-5|.|.
TGTGCCAGCAGTTTTCCGGGACTTTTTCCGGAAAAACTGTTTTTT
CASSFPGLFPEKLFF
>TRBJ1-1|TRBV5-1|.|.
TGCGCCAGCAGCTTGCTCTCTACTGGGGACACTGAAGCTTTCTTT
CASSLLSTGDTEAFF
>TRBJ2-2|TRBV27|.|TRBD2
TGTGCCAGCAGTTTGGAGGGACTAGTTGGCACCGGGGAGCTGTTTTTT
CASSLEGLVGTGELFF
>TRBJ1-4|TRBV7-8|.|.
TGTGCCAGCAGCGCCTACACCACAACTAATGAAAAACTGTTTTTT
CASSAYTTTNEKLFF
>TRBJ2-1|TRBV12-5|.|.
TGTGCTAGTGGTTTGGAGACAGGATCCTACAATGAGCAGTTCTTC
CASGLETGSYNEQFF
>TRBJ2-4|TRBV15|few|.
TGTGCCACCAGCAGAGAAGTTGGGAACATTCAGTACTTC
CATSREVGNIQYF
>TRBJ2-6|TRBV3-1|.|TRBD1
TGTGCCAGCAGCCTAGGGGGCCCCTCTGGGGCCAACGTCCTGACTTTC
CASSLGGPSGANVLTF
>TRBJ2-7|TRBV6-1|.|TRBD2
TGTGCCAGCAGTCCCCCCGGACTAGTTAGCGAGCAGTACTTC
CASSPPGLVSEQYF
>TRBJ2-7|TRBV28|.|TRBD2
TGTGCCAGCAGGATCACTAGCGGGGCCTTCTCCTACGAGCAGTACTTC
CASRITSGAFSYEQYF
>TRBJ1-5|TRBV2|.|.
TGTGCCAGCAGTGATTCCAGGGGCCGCAATCAGCCCCAGCATTTT
CASSDSRGRNQPQHF
>TRBJ2-2|TRBV10-2|.|.
TGCGCCAGCAGTAATCAGGGCACCGGGGAGCTGTTTTTT
CASSNQGTGELFF
>TRBJ2-4|TRBV2|few|.
TGTGCCAGCAGTGAAGCGCTTCGGATAGCCAAAAACATTCAGTACTTC
CASSEALRIAKNIQYF
>TRBJ2-1|TRBV10-3|.|TRBD2
TGTGCCATCAGTGCGGGGCTAGCGGGGACCTCCTACAATGAGCAGTTCTTC
CAISAGLAGTSYNEQFF
>TRBJ1-1|TRBV4-2|few|TRBD1
TGTGCCAGCAGCCAATCGACAGGGGGACTCGGAAGCGCTGAAGCTTTCTTT
CASSQSTGGLGSAEAFF
>TRBJ1-4|TRBV14|few|.
TGTGCCAGCGTATCAGACACTCCTAATGAAAAACTGTTTTTT
CASVSDTPNEKLFF
>TRBJ2-7|TRBV2|.|.
TGTGCCAGCACCAACAGGATTTCTTACGAGCAGTACTTC
CASTNRISYEQYF
>TRBJ2-1|TRBV12-3/TRBV12-4|.|TRBD1
TGTGCCAGCAGCACCCCATCCCGCCGTGACAGGGGCGGGAATGAGCAGTTCTTC
CASSTPSRRDRGGNEQFF
>TRBJ1-6|TRBV20-1|.|.
TGCAGTGCTAGAGGGTGGGGGAGCTCCTATAATTCACCCCTCCACTTT
CSARGWGSSYNSPLHF
>TRBJ2-1|TRBV30|.|TRBD2
TGTGCCTGGACCGAGACTAGCGGAGTGGAGCAGTTCTTC
CAWTETSGVEQFF
>TRBJ2-3|TRBV20-1|.|.
TGCAGTGCCAAACAGGGCGCCAGTAGCACAGATACGCAGTATTTT
CSAKQGASSTDTQYF
>TRBJ2-1|TRBV20-1|few|TRBD1
TGCAGTGCTCCTAATGACAGGGGTAGCTACAATGAGCAGTTCTTC
CSAPNDRGSYNEQFF
>TRBJ1-2|TRBV20-1|.|.
TGCAGTGCTGCCCCACAGGGTCCCTATGGCTACACCTTC
CSAAPQGPYGYTF
>TRBJ2-1|TRBV28|few|TRBD1
TGTGCCAGTTTTGCAGGGGGATACAATGAGCAGTTCTTC
CASFAGGYNEQFF
>TRBJ2-6|TRBV5-1|.|.
TGCGCCAGCAGCTTGGCCATTAGGGCCGCTGGGGCCAACGTCCTGACTTTC
CASSLAIRAAGANVLTF
>TRBJ2-7|TRBV7-9|many|.
TGTGCCAGCAGCTCCCCTTCCTACGAGCAGTACTTC
CASSSPSYEQYF
>TRBJ2-3|TRBV4-3|.|.
TGCGCCAGCAGCCAAGAGACAGACCCGACCACAGATACGCAGTATTTT
CASSQETDPTTDTQYF
>TRBJ1-1|TRBV6-5|.|.
TGTGCCAGCAGACACAACACTGAAGCTTTCTTT
CASRHNTEAFF
>TRBJ2-2|TRBV11-3|few|.
TGTGCCAGCAGGCGGGACAGGAACACCGGGGAGCTGTTTTTT
CASRRDRNTGELFF
>TRBJ1-2|TRBV20-1|.|.
TGCAGTGCTAGAGGGCAGCCTTATGGCTACACCTTC
CSARGQPYGYTF
>TRBJ2-7|TRBV10-3|few|TRBD1
TGTGCCATCAGGGTCACAGGGGGGAGCTACGAGCAGTACTTC
CAIRVTGGSYEQYF
>TRBJ2-2|TRBV6-2/TRBV6-3|.|.
TGTGCCAGCAGTTACTCGTTGAAGGCCAAAACCGGGGAGCTGTTTTTT
CASSYSLKAKTGELFF
>TRBJ2-3|TRBV12-3/TRBV12-4|many|TRBD2
TGTGCCAGCAGTTTGGGACTAGCGGGGGTAACAGATACGCAGTATTTT
CASSLGLAGVTDTQYF
>TRBJ1-6|TRBV5-1|many|.
TGCGCCAGCAGCTTGGATGCCAGCTCCTATAATTCACCCCTCCACTTT
CASSLDASSYNSPLHF
>TRBJ1-5|TRBV20-1|few|.
TGCAGTGCTAGAGAACGGGGCTGGAATCAGCCCCAGCATTTT
CSARERGWNQPQHF
>TRBJ2-3|TRBV4-3|many|.
TGCGCCAGCAGCCAAGACACAGGGTCGATCTCAGATACGCAGTATTTT
CASSQDTGSISDTQYF
>TRBJ2-1|TRBV27|few|TRBD2
TGTGCCAGCAGCCCTAGCGGGACCAATGAGCAGTTCTTC
CASSPSGTNEQFF
>TRBJ2-7|TRBV11-2|.|TRBD1
TGTGCCAGCAGCTTAGAATGGCCGGGACAGGGTTACGAGCAGTACTTC
CASSLEWPGQGYEQYF
>TRBJ2-5|TRBV12-3/TRBV12-4|.|.
TGTGCCAGCAGTCTGAAGACTAGTTTGTTACAGTACTTC
CASSLKTSLLQYF